This is a list of T cell receptor beta chains from one sample in a study. TCRdb re-called the RT-PCR reads with MiXCR, one entry per CDR3 protein. This table holds about 700,000 distinct CDR3 sequences, 13% to 15% found once. Material for sequencing was memory CD4+ T cells from blood. The receptors shown here come from a female donor in good health, serving as a healthy control. Each CDR3 is given with its conserved first and last residue.

v_call	cdr3_length	j_call	cdr3_aa
TRBV7-2	13	TRBJ2-3	CASNPEGPDTQYF
TRBV11-3	14	TRBJ2-1	CASSLSGSSYEQFF
TRBV5-1	15	TRBJ1-1	CASNPGTGVRTEAFF
TRBV12-3/TRBV12-4	17	TRBJ2-5	CASSPTSGGASGETQYF
TRBV4-3	18	TRBJ2-5	CASSQAAPGLAGGETQYF
TRBV20-1	15	TRBJ1-5	CSAAQGASSNQPQHF
TRBV5-1	19	TRBJ2-3	CASSPTGTGFNRVTDTQYF
TRBV20-1	13	TRBJ1-1	CSARTDGDTEAFF
TRBV6-1	15	TRBJ1-1	CASSELGSRTTEAFF
TRBV11-2	16	TRBJ1-1	CASSRARGVMNTEAFF
TRBV7-2	14	TRBJ2-3	CASSLLLSTDTQYF
TRBV28	14	TRBJ2-5	CASSLYRGEETQYF
TRBV7-2	14	TRBJ1-2	CASSLNRAGYGYTF
TRBV4-3	17	TRBJ1-2	CASSQDISGTVYSGYTF
TRBV5-6	16	TRBJ1-1	CASSLGARADHTEAFF
TRBV9	16	TRBJ2-3	CASSVGSGSYTDTQYF
TRBV5-1	15	TRBJ1-1	CASSLASGQNTEAFF
TRBV7-8	13	TRBJ1-2	CASSSQAGFGYTF